This entry concerns a single T cell receptor (beta chain). CDR3 length equals 15 residues. V lost 4 bases and J lost 1, with 13 bases in between. CDR1 and CDR2 from the germline V gene are LGHDT and YNNKEL (reference sequence). Across under 25 US areas, participants ranged in age from 18 to 89 years. Cohort assignment relied on participant-reported clinical history. Before being deemed recovered, Cohort 3 donors had two negative PCRs, clearance, or symptom resolution. Sequencing used immunoSEQ multiplex PCR; TCRdb keeps in-frame clones, though not all of them. The sample lists under 150,000 clones; approximately 86% were seen once. This entry comes from a study of blood T cell repertoires in COVID-19. Study details: PBMCs, B-cell-depleted T cells, or T cells provided the cDNA or gDNA that made up the material.

This sequence was found in a woman aged 50 to 65 who had recovered from COVID-19. This chain joins TRBV3-1 (or the pseudogene TRBV3-2) and TRBJ1-1; D remains ambiguous. Sequencing was done on a sample of PBMCs or T cells enriched from blood (not recorded which). CDR3 nucleotides: TGTGCCAGCAGCCTGGCCTGGGGAGGGAACACTGAAGCTTTCTTT. It encodes CASSLAWGGNTEAFF.